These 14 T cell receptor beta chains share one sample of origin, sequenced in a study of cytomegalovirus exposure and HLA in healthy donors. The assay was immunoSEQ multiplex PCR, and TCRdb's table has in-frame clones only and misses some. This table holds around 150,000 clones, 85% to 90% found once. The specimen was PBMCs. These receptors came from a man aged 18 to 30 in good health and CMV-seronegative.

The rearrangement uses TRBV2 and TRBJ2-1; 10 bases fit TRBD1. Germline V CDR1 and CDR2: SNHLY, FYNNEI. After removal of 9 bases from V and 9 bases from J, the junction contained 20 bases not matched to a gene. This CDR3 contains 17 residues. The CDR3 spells CASYRDRGLPRGSEQFF. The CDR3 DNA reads TGTGCCAGTTACCGGGACAGGGGACTTCCCCGAGGATCTGAGCAGTTCTTC.

This CDR3 is CASSYAGGGANVLTF. CDR3 nucleotide sequence: TGTGCCAGCAGTTACGCGGGCGGTGGGGCCAACGTCCTGACTTTC. The gene calls are TRBV6-5 and TRBJ2-6; tentative D call: TRBD2 (5 bases). Trimming stripped 2 bases from V and 3 bases from J, with 8 bases between. The CDR3 contains 15 residues. CDR1 is MNHEY and CDR2 is SVGAGI in the germline V gene.

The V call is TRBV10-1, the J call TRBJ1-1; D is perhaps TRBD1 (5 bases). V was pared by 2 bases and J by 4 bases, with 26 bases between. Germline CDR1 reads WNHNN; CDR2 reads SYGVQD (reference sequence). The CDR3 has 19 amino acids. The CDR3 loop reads CASSEKPRDVRMERTEAFF. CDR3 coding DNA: TGCGCCAGCAGTGAGAAGCCGCGGGACGTGAGGATGGAGCGCACTGAAGCTTTCTTT.

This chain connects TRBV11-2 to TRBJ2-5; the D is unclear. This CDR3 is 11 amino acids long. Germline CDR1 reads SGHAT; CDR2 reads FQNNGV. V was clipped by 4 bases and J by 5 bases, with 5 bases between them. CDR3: CASSSRETQYF. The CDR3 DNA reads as TGTGCCAGCAGCTCTCGGGAGACCCAGTACTTC.

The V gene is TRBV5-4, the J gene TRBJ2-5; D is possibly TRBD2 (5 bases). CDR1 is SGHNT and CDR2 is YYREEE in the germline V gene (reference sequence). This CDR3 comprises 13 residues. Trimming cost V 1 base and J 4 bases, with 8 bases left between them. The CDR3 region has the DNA TGTGCCAGCAGCTTGTCTAGCTTAGAGACCCAGTACTTC. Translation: CASSLSSLETQYF.

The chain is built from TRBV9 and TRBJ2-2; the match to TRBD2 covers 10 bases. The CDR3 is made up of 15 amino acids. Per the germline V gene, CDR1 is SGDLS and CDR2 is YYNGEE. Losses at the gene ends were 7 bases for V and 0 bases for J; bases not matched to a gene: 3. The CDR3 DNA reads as TGTGCCAGCGGAGGACTAGCGGCGAACACCGGGGAGCTGTTTTTT. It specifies CASGGLAANTGELFF.

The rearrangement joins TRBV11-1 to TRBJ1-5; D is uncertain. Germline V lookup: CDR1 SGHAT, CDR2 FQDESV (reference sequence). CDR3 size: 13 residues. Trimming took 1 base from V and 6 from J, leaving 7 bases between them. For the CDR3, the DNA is TGTGCCAGCAGCTTAGGTTTTAGTCAGCCCCAGCATTTT. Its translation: CASSLGFSQPQHF.

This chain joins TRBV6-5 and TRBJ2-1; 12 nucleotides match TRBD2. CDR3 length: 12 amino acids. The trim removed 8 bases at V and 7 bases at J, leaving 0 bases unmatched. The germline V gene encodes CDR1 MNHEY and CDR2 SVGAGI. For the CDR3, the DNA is TGTGCCAGCGGACTAGCGGGGAATGAGCAGTTCTTC. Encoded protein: CASGLAGNEQFF.

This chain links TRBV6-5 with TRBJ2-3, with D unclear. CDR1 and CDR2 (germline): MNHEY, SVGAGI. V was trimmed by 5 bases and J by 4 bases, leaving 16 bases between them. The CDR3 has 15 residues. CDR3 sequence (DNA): TGTGCCAGCAGTGTGAACGACCCACGGGCAGATACGCAGTATTTT. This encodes CASSVNDPRADTQYF.

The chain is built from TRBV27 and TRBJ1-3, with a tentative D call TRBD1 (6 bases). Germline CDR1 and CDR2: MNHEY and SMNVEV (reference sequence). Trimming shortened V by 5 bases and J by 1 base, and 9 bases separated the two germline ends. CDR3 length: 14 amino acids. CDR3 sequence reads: CASSGTGSGNTIYF. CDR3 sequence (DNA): TGTGCCAGCAGTGGTACAGGGTCTGGAAACACCATATATTTT.

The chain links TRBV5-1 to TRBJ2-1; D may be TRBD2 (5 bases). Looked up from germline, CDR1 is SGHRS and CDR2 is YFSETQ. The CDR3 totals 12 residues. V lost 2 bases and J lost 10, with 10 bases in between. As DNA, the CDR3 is TGCGCCAGCAGCTTAGGTCCGGGGGAGCAGTTCTTC. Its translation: CASSLGPGEQFF.

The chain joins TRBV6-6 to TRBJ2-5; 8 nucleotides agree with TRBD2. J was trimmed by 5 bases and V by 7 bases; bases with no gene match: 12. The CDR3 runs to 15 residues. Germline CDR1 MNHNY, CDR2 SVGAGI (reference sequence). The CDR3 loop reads CASTRTRGGWETQYF. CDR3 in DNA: TGTGCCAGCACCAGAACCCGGGGGGGTTGGGAGACCCAGTACTTC.

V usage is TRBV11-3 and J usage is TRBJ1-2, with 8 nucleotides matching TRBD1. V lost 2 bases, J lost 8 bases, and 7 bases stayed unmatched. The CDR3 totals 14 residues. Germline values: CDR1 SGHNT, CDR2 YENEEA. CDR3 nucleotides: TGTGCCAGCAGCTTAAACGTACAGGGGGACGGCTACACCTTC. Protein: CASSLNVQGDGYTF.

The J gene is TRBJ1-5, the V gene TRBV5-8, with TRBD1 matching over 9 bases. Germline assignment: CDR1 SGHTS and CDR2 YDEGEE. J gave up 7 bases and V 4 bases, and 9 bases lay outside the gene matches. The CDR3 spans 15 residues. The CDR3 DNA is TGTGCCAGCAGCCCAATTCGACAGGGGGGGCAGCCCCAGCATTTT. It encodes CASSPIRQGGQPQHF.